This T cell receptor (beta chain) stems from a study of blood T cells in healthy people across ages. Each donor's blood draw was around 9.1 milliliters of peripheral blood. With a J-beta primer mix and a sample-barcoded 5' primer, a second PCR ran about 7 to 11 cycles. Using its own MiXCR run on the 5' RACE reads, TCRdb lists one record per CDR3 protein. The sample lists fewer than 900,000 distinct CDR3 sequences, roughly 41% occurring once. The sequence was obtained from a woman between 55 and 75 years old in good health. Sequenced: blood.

CDR3: CASSQEEVADTQYF. CDR3 in DNA: TGCGCCAGCAGCCAAGAAGAGGTGGCAGATACGCAGTATTTT. V and J are TRBV4-3 and TRBJ2-3; D is unclear. The CDR3 loop spans 14 amino acids. Trimming shortened V by 0 bases and J by 4 bases, and 8 bases separated the two germline ends. CDR1 is LGHNA, CDR2 YSLEER, per germline.